Each of the 23 T cell receptor beta chains below was sequenced from the same sample in a study of beta chain features in type 1 diabetes. The entirety of the isolated RNA underwent reverse transcription, so expressed TCRB transcripts were sequenced. Libraries were prepared by immunoSEQ multiplex PCR; TCRdb keeps only in-frame clonotypes and omits some of them. This sample has 680,000 or so clones, with around 15% found just once. The sequenced material came from naive CD4+ T cells from blood. The source is a young man in good health.

About this clone: At one end, the junction sequence differs from germline, possibly due to a read error. The chain recombines TRBV7-7 with TRBJ2-3; 12 nucleotides align to TRBD2. The CDR3 extends over 16 amino acids. Looked up from germline, CDR1 is SSHAT and CDR2 is FNYEAQ (reference sequence). DNA for the CDR3: TGTGCTAGCAGCTTACGACTAGCGGGGGGCACAGATACGCAGTATTTT. It is translated as CASSLRLAGGTDTQYF.

The V and J genes are TRBV5-1 and TRBJ2-2; 9 bases line up with TRBD2. Germline V CDR1 and CDR2: SGHRS, YFSETQ. The CDR3 runs 15 residues. J lost 5 bases, V lost 4 bases, and 6 bases had no gene match. The CDR3: CASSPSGTGTGELFF. CDR3 bases: TGCGCCAGCAGCCCTAGCGGGACGGGGACCGGGGAGCTGTTTTTT.

The chain employs TRBV5-1 and TRBJ2-3; TRBD1 agrees at 8 bases. This CDR3 comprises 14 residues. J gave up 5 bases and V 4 bases, and 6 bases lay outside the gene matches. Germline-derived CDR1 and CDR2 are SGHRS and YFSETQ. CDR3 sequence: CASSPGQGKDTQYF. CDR3 nucleotide sequence: TGCGCCAGCAGCCCTGGACAGGGTAAAGATACGCAGTATTTT.

The rearrangement links TRBV7-2 to TRBJ2-3, with D possibly TRBD2 on 6 matching bases. Trimming shortened V by 5 bases and J by 0 bases, and 15 bases separated the two germline ends. This CDR3 is built from 16 residues. Per the germline V gene, CDR1 is SGHTA and CDR2 is FQGNSA. This CDR3 is CASSPQPTRSTDTQYF. CDR3 coding DNA: TGTGCCAGCAGCCCTCAACCGACTAGAAGCACAGATACGCAGTATTTT.

The chain carries TRBV6-6 and TRBJ2-5; 7 positions match TRBD2. V was clipped by 6 bases and J by 3 bases; unmatched bases: 7. This CDR3 is 14 amino acids long. The V gene's germline CDR1 is MNHNY and CDR2 SVGAGI (reference sequence). CDR3 protein: CASSRGLKKETQYF. For the CDR3, the DNA is TGTGCCAGCAGCCGGGGACTAAAAAAAGAGACCCAGTACTTC.

There are a few counts of this clone. The chain links TRBV15 to TRBJ2-7, with 11 nucleotides matching TRBD1. The CDR3 is 15 amino acids. From germline, CDR1 is LNHNV and CDR2 YYDKDF (reference sequence). V shed 1 base, J shed 3 bases, and the junction held 2 bases outside the gene matches. In DNA form, the CDR3 reads TGTGCCACCAGCAGAGCCGGGACAGGGGGCTACGAGCAGTACTTC. Protein product: CATSRAGTGGYEQYF.

V usage is TRBV5-1 and J usage is TRBJ2-5, with 8 bases that match TRBD1. The V and J ends lost 0 bases and 1 base, in that order; junction bases with no gene match: 2. The CDR3 has 15 residues. In germline, CDR1 is SGHRS, CDR2 YFSETQ. This chain's CDR3 is CASSLGTGPQETQYF. CDR3 nucleotides: TGCGCCAGCAGCTTGGGGACAGGGCCCCAAGAGACCCAGTACTTC.

On this clone: The germline gene is not matched at one end of the junction; a read error may be the cause. V usage is TRBV18 and J usage is TRBJ1-2, with D perhaps TRBD1 (5 bases). The CDR3 consists of 14 residues. Germline V gives CDR1 KGHSH, CDR2 LQKENI. The CDR3 bases are TGTGCCAGCTCACCCCCCGGGGGAAACTATGGCCACACCTTC. It translates to CASSPPGGNYGHTF.

The V call is TRBV6-5, the J call TRBJ2-6, with unresolved D. From germline, CDR1 is MNHEY and CDR2 SVGAGI. The CDR3 consists of 13 residues. V lost 6 bases, J lost 3 bases, and 6 bases lay in between. Here the CDR3 reads CASRNSGANVLTF. DNA of the CDR3: TGTGCCAGCAGAAACAGTGGGGCCAACGTCCTGACTTTC.

The V call is TRBV7-9, the J call TRBJ2-5, with 8 bases matching TRBD1. The germline gives CDR1 SEHNR, CDR2 FQNEAQ (reference sequence). CDR3 size: 14 residues. V was pared by 8 bases and J by 3 bases, with 8 bases of the junction left unmatched. Here the CDR3 DNA reads TGTGCCAGCGGTGGACAGGGTGATGAAGAGACCCAGTACTTC. This sequence encodes CASGGQGDEETQYF.

The rearrangement links TRBV7-8 to TRBJ1-2, with D possibly TRBD1 on 6 matching bases. The CDR3 has 13 amino acids. CDR1 and CDR2 (germline): SGHVS, FQNEAQ. V gave up 3 bases and J gave up 5 bases, with 10 bases separating them. The CDR3 nucleotides are TGTGCCAGCAGCTTCTTGGACAGTTATGGCTACACCTTC. Its translation: CASSFLDSYGYTF.

This clone turned up a few times. The gene calls are TRBV6-6 and TRBJ1-2, with 8 bases lining up with TRBD1. Germline values: CDR1 MNHNY, CDR2 SVGAGI (reference sequence). After removal of 7 bases from V and 6 bases from J, the junction contained 10 bases not matched to a gene. CDR3 length: 14 amino acids. CDR3 amino acids: CASTRDRTGNGYTF. The DNA of the CDR3 is TGTGCCAGCACCCGTGATAGGACAGGGAATGGCTACACCTTC.

This chain joins TRBV15 and TRBJ1-5; D may be TRBD1 (5 bases). The CDR3 totals 15 residues. The germline V and J ends were trimmed by 4 bases and 3 bases, with 13 bases remaining between them. CDR1 LNHNV and CDR2 YYDKDF come from the germline V gene (reference sequence). The CDR3 protein is CATSTDWGPNQPQHF. The CDR3, as DNA: TGTGCCACCAGCACCGATTGGGGCCCCAATCAGCCCCAGCATTTT.

There are a few counts of this clone. V usage is TRBV30 and J usage is TRBJ1-4; no reliable D call. Trimming took off 0 bases at V and 0 bases at J, with 8 bases between the two ends. Germline CDR1 reads GTSNPN; CDR2 reads SVGIG (reference sequence). The length of the CDR3 is 15 residues. CDR3 sequence (DNA): TGTGCCTGGAGTGTATGGCGGGCAACTAATGAAAAACTGTTTTTT. It translates to CAWSVWRATNEKLFF.

The V and J genes are TRBV7-3 and TRBJ1-1; no reliable D call. Trimming pared 4 bases from V and 4 bases from J, leaving 13 bases between. The CDR3 has 14 residues. Per the germline V gene, CDR1 is SGHTA and CDR2 is FQGTGA. CDR3 nucleotide sequence: TGTGCCAGCAGCTCAGACCTTCTCGGCACTGAAGCTTTCTTT. Residues: CASSSDLLGTEAFF.

As regards this clone: The sample carries other DNA sequences with the same CDR3. The rearrangement joins TRBV18 to TRBJ2-7, with 7 bases lining up with TRBD1. CDR1 is KGHSH and CDR2 is LQKENI in the germline V gene. Germline trimming cut 4 bases from V and 2 bases from J; bases unmatched to any gene: 5. The CDR3 is 14 amino acids. CDR3: CASSLDRVAYEQYF. CDR3 nucleotide sequence: TGTGCCAGCTCACTCGACAGGGTCGCCTACGAGCAGTACTTC. The entire variable domain, with the rest obtained from reference TRBV18 and TRBJ2-7, is as follows: NAGVMQNPRHLVRRRGQEARLRCSPMKGHSHVYWYRQLPEEGLKFMVYLQKENIIDESGMPKERFSAEFPKEGPSILRIQQVVRGDSAAYFCASSLDRVAYEQYFGPGTRLTVT.

The rearrangement uses TRBV11-2 and TRBJ2-1; perhaps TRBD1 as D (6 bases). The germline gives CDR1 SGHAT, CDR2 FQNNGV. The CDR3 runs 15 residues. V shed 5 bases and J shed 4 bases, with 15 bases lying between them. Written as DNA, the CDR3 is TGTGCCAGCAGCGATTACCTCGGACAGTACAATGAGCAGTTCTTC. This sequence encodes CASSDYLGQYNEQFF.

This clone turned up a few times. The chain links TRBV29-1 to TRBJ1-6; D is undetermined. The CDR3 totals 15 residues. Germline CDR1 is SQVTM and CDR2 is ANQGSEA. CDR3 region: CRHESTHEAKVPLHF. The CDR3 bases are TGCAGGCACGAAAGCACCCATGAGGCGAAAGTACCCCTCCACTTT.

The chain combines TRBV7-2 with TRBJ1-5; TRBD1 agrees at 9 bases. Germline V CDR1 and CDR2: SGHTA, FQGNSA. The CDR3 extends over 15 amino acids. V shed 0 bases, J shed 4 bases, and the junction held 1 base outside the gene matches. This CDR3 reads CASSLAGTGNQPQHF. For the CDR3, the DNA is TGTGCCAGCAGCTTAGCCGGGACAGGGAATCAGCCCCAGCATTTT.

The rearrangement uses TRBV7-7 and TRBJ2-1; D might be TRBD2 (6 bases). Germline values: CDR1 SSHAT, CDR2 FNYEAQ (reference sequence). V dropped 1 base and J dropped 7 bases, with 14 bases sitting between them. The CDR3 runs to 15 residues. In DNA form, the CDR3 reads TGTGCCAGCAGCTTAGGAAGCGGGCCCACTAATGAGCAGTTCTTC. It encodes CASSLGSGPTNEQFF. Full variable domain (remainder filled in from reference TRBV7-7 and TRBJ2-1): GAGVSQSPRYKVTKRGQDVTLRCDPISSHATLYWYQQALGQGPEFLTYFNYEAQPDKSGLPSDRFSAERPEGSISTLTIQRTEQRDSAMYRCASSLGSGPTNEQFFGPGTRLTVL.

The chain couples TRBV18 to TRBJ2-4; TRBD2 aligns across 7 bases. The V gene's germline CDR1 is KGHSH and CDR2 LQKENI. Unmatched junction bases numbered 8, after V lost 1 base and J lost 5 bases. The CDR3 totals 16 residues. The CDR3 coding sequence is TGTGCCAGCTCACCACTCTTAACTAGCGTCGAAAACATTCAGTACTTC. Its protein is CASSPLLTSVENIQYF.

This clone was detected a few times. The gene calls are TRBV18 and TRBJ2-5; 13 nucleotides match TRBD2. The V gene's germline CDR1 is KGHSH and CDR2 LQKENI. The J segment lost 1 base and the V segment lost 6 bases, leaving 8 bases of the junction unmatched. CDR3 length: 17 residues. CDR3 loop: CASSQRTSGGFQETQYF. DNA of the CDR3: TGTGCCAGCTCCCAGCGGACTAGCGGGGGATTCCAAGAGACCCAGTACTTC.

The chain couples TRBV7-2 to TRBJ2-7; D possibly matches TRBD1 or TRBD2 (5 bases each). This CDR3 is 12 amino acids long. From germline, CDR1 is SGHTA and CDR2 FQGNSA. The V end was cut by 10 bases, the J end by 0 bases, with 10 bases between. CDR3 sequence (DNA): TGTGCCACCAGAGGGGTCTCCTACGAGCAGTACTTC. Protein sequence: CATRGVSYEQYF.